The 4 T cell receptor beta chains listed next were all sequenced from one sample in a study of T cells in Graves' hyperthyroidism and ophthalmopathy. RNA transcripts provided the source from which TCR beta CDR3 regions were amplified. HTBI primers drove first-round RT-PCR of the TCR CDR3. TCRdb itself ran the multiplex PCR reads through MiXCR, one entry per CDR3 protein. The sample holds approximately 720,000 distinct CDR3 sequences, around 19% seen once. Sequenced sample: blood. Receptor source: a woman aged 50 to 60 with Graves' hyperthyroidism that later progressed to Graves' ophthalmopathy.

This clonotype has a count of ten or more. The CDR3 here is CASSPGVAADTQYF. The DNA of the CDR3 is TGTGCCAGCAGCCCCGGGGTAGCTGCAGATACGCAGTATTTT. The chain employs TRBV11-2 and TRBJ2-3, with D possibly matching TRBD2 (5 bases). V lost 5 bases and J lost 4, with 13 bases in between. The CDR3 spans 14 residues. CDR1 is SGHAT and CDR2 is FQNNGV in the germline V gene.

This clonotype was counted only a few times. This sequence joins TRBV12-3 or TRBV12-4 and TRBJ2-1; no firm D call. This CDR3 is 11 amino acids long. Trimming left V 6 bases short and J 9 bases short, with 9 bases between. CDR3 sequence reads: CASSYVGEQFF. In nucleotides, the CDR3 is TGTGCCAGCAGCTATGTTGGTGAGCAGTTCTTC.

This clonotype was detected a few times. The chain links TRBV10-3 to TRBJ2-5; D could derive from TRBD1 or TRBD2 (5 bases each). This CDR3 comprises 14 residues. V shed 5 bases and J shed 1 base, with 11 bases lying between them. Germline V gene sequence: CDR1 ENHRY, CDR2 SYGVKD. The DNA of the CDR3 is TGTGCCATCAGTCCCGGGACGGCCCAAGAGACCCAGTACTTC. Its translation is CAISPGTAQETQYF.

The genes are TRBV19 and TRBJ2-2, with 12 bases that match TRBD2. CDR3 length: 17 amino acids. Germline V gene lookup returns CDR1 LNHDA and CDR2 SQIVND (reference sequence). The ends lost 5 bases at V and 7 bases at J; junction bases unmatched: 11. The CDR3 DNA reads TGTGCCAGTAGTCCCGGACTAGCGGGGTCCCAAGGCGGGGAGCTGTTTTTT. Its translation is CASSPGLAGSQGGELFF.